This TCR beta chain derives from a study of blood T cells in healthy people across ages. Of note for this clonotype: Its antigen is currently unknown.

Each sample gave at least 7 million isolated PBMCs. General study points: Per million T cells, TCR beta diversity dropped about linearly as age rose. A strong correlation was seen between TCR beta diversity and naive T cell percentage.

Next came a second PCR, run for roughly 6 to 11 cycles, which used a sample-barcoded 5' primer along with a J-beta primer mix. Paired-end reads containing CDR3 totaled no fewer than 2.5 million for each sample. TCRdb re-called the 5' RACE reads with MiXCR, one entry per CDR3 protein. The sample has approximately 700,000 distinct CDR3 sequences, about a third seen once; the top ten hold 15%. Per germline, CDR1 SGHNT and CDR2 YENEEA. Trimming cost V 6 bases and J 4 bases; bases outside gene matches: 3. The CDR3 contains 14 residues. The gene calls are TRBV11-3 and TRBJ2-3; TRBD2 matches 11 bases. The sequence derives from a woman of 80 years or more in good health. Source material: blood. The CDR3 reads CASSSGRASDTQYF. CDR3 sequence (DNA): TGTGCCAGCAGTAGCGGGAGGGCCTCAGATACGCAGTATTTT.